Sequencing of this T cell receptor beta chain was carried out in a study of T cell repertoires in cytomegalovirus infection. TCRdb called the reads again in MiXCR, with one record for every CDR3 protein. The table includes about 340,000 distinct CDR3 sequences, 25% to 35% detected once. Per germline, CDR1 MNHEY and CDR2 SMNVEV (reference sequence). Germline trimming cut 8 bases from V and 5 bases from J; bases unmatched to any gene: 11. This CDR3 comprises 14 residues. This clonotype was seen a few times. As yet, its antigen is unknown. This receptor was taken from a human donor in good health (CMV status not recorded). Some clones in this sample may be carry-over from other donors' samples. The chain joins TRBV27 to TRBJ2-5; 7 positions agree with TRBD2. The source was cultured PBMCs, collected from culture after CMV antigen stimulation. CDR3 amino acids: CASRVLAGAETQYF. The CDR3 DNA is TGTGCCAGCCGTGTCCTGGCGGGAGCGGAGACCCAGTACTTC.